Listed below are T cell receptor beta chains from one sample, sequenced in a study of blood T cell repertoires in COVID-19. Produced via immunoSEQ multiplex PCR; TCRdb's table is partial and in-frame only. The sample consists of roughly 260,000 clones, around 82% of them appearing once. The specimen was PBMCs or T cells enriched from blood (not recorded which). These receptors all come from a woman aged 40 to 50 who had been exposed to COVID-19. Both conserved end residues are part of each CDR3. The order of the fields is clone size, V gene, J gene, D gene, CDR3 DNA, CDR3 protein. The D gene is left open where the match is weak. Part of the rows lack a size; the others show once, few, many or a class for expanded clones.

>.|TRBV5-1|TRBJ2-3|TRBD2
TGCGCCAGCAGCCCCCCCCTCCGTCTAGCGGGTAGCACAGATACGCAGTATTTT
CASSPPLRLAGSTDTQYF
>.|TRBV28|TRBJ2-3|.
TGTGCCAGCAGCCTCAGCGCGGATACGCAGTATTTT
CASSLSADTQYF
>once|TRBV4-1|TRBJ1-2|.
TGCGCCAGCAGCCAATGGACAGCGGTCTATGGCTACACCTTC
CASSQWTAVYGYTF
>.|TRBV10-3|TRBJ1-1|.
TGTGCCATCAGCGCACAGGGAGGGGAAGGGGTAAACACTGAAGCTTTCTTT
CAISAQGGEGVNTEAFF
>.|TRBV5-1|TRBJ1-6|.
TGCGCCAGCAGCGTTGGGGGGACTAGCCCTAACTCACCCCTCCACTTT
CASSVGGTSPNSPLHF
>.|TRBV28|TRBJ1-5|TRBD1
TGTGCCAGCAGGGACGGGACAGGGGGACAGCCCCAGCATTTT
CASRDGTGGQPQHF
>.|TRBV7-2|TRBJ1-5|.
TGTGCCAGCAGCTTAGGGGGGGGATGGGGCAATCAGCCCCAGCATTTT
CASSLGGGWGNQPQHF
>.|TRBV6-5|TRBJ2-3|.
TGTGCCAGCCTCGAGGATACGCAGTATTTT
CASLEDTQYF
>.|TRBV28|TRBJ1-2|.
TGTGCCAGCAGAACAGATATAGGGCCAGGGGGCTACACCTTC
CASRTDIGPGGYTF
>.|TRBV18|TRBJ2-2|TRBD2
TGTGCCAGCTCATTAAACGCCGGGACTAGCGGAACCGGGGAGCTGTTTTTT
CASSLNAGTSGTGELFF
>.|TRBV28|TRBJ2-1|.
TGTGCCAGCAGTTCATACAATGAGCAGTTCTTC
CASSSYNEQFF
>.|TRBV5-1|TRBJ1-2|.
TGCGCCAGCAGCTTGGACGACAGCTATGGCTACACCTTC
CASSLDDSYGYTF
>.|TRBV5-1|TRBJ2-3|TRBD1
TGCGCCAGCAGCCCCGGACAGGGTGTAGGATTAGATACGCAGTATTTT
CASSPGQGVGLDTQYF
>.|TRBV4-1|TRBJ1-6|TRBD1
TGCGCCAGCAGCCAAGGAGGATGGGGACAGGATAATTCACCCCTCCACTTT
CASSQGGWGQDNSPLHF
>.|TRBV19|TRBJ1-5|.
TGTGCCAGTATGAGTCCTCCGACAGACGCTTATAGTAGCAATCAGCCCCAGCATTTT
CASMSPPTDAYSSNQPQHF
>.|TRBV5-4|TRBJ1-1|.
TGTGCCAGCAGCTTGGGGGGCGGGAAACGAGACACTGAAGCTTTCTTT
CASSLGGGKRDTEAFF
>.|TRBV7-2|TRBJ1-1|.
TGTGCCAGCAGCTTAGCGGGCAGGGAGGGCACTGAAGCTTTCTTT
CASSLAGREGTEAFF
>.|TRBV6-5|TRBJ2-2|.
TGTGCCAGCACCATCGGACAGTCCACCGGGGAGCTGTTTTTT
CASTIGQSTGELFF
>.|TRBV2|TRBJ2-5|TRBD2
TGTGCCAGCGCCGACGGGGGGGAGGAGACCCAGTACTTC
CASADGGEETQYF
>.|TRBV2|TRBJ1-5|.
TGTGCCAGCAGTGAAGCAGGGAGGGACTGGGTTTCAAATCAGCCCCAGCATTTT
CASSEAGRDWVSNQPQHF
>.|TRBV7-6|TRBJ2-7|.
TGTGCCAGCAGACCGGGCGGGTTCAATGGCGAGCAGTACTTC
CASRPGGFNGEQYF
>.|TRBV6-5|TRBJ1-1|.
TGTGCCGAACAGGGTAGTGACACTGAAGCTTTCTTT
CAEQGSDTEAFF